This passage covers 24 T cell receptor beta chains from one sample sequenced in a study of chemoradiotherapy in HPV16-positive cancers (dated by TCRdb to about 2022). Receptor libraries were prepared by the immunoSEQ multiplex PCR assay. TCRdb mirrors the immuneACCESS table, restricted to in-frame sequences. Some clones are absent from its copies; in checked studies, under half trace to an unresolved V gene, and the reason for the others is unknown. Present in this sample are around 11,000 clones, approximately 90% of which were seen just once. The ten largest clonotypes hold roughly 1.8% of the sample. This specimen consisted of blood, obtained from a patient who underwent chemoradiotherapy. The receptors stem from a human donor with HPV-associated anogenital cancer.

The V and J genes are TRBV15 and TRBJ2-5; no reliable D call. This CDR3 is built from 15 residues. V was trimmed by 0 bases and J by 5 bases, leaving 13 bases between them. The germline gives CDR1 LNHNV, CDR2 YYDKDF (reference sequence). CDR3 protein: CATSRDTVASETQYF. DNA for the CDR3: TGTGCCACCAGCAGAGATACGGTGGCCTCGGAGACCCAGTACTTC.

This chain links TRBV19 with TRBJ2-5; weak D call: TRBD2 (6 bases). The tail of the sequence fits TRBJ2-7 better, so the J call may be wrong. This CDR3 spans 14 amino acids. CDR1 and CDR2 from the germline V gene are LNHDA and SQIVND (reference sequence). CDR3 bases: TGTGCCAGTAGACGGGTGGCGGGAACCTACGAGCAGTACTTC. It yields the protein CASRRVAGTYEQYF.

CDR3: CASSPTPPLAGVSTDTQYF. The CDR3 DNA reads TGTGCCAGCAGTCCTACCCCCCCGTTAGCGGGGGTGAGCACAGATACGCAGTATTTT. The V gene is TRBV27, the J gene TRBJ2-3; 9 bases line up with TRBD2. The CDR3 covers 19 residues. Germline V gene sequence: CDR1 MNHEY, CDR2 SMNVEV (reference sequence). Trimming at V came to 5 bases and at J to 0 bases, leaving 15 bases not matched to a gene.

CDR3 amino acids: CASSLGTGSQSFYGYTF. The CDR3 DNA reads as TGCGCCAGCAGCTTGGGGACAGGTTCTCAGAGTTTCTATGGCTACACCTTC. The chain employs TRBV5-1 and TRBJ1-2, with 7 bases lining up with TRBD1. The CDR3 consists of 17 residues. J lost 4 bases, V lost 0 bases, and 12 bases had no gene match. CDR1 is SGHRS, CDR2 YFSETQ, per germline.

CDR3 DNA: TGTGCCACCAGCAGCAGGACAGACTATGGCTACACCTTC. This codes for CATSSRTDYGYTF. This chain uses TRBV15 with TRBJ1-2; possibly TRBD1 for D (6 bases). In germline, CDR1 is LNHNV, CDR2 YYDKDF (reference sequence). The CDR3 sequence is 13 residues long. V dropped 3 bases and J dropped 3 bases, with 8 bases sitting between them.

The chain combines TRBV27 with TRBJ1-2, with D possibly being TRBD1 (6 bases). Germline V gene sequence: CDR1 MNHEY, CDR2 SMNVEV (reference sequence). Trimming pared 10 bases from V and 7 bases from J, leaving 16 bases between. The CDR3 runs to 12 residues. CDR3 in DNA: TGTGCCACCTACAGGGAGATGGTTGGCTACACCTTC. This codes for CATYREMVGYTF.

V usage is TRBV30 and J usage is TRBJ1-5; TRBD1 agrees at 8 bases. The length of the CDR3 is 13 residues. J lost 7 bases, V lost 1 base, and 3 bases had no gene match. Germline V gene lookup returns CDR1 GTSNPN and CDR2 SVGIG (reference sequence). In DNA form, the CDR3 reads TGTGCCTGGAGTGAGGACAGGGTGCAGCCCCAGCATTTT. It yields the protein CAWSEDRVQPQHF.

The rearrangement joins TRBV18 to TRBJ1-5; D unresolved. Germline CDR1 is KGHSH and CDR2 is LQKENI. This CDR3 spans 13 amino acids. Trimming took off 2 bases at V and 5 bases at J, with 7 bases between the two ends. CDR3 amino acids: CASSPGLDQPQHF. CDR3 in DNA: TGTGCCAGCTCACCAGGGCTAGATCAGCCCCAGCATTTT.

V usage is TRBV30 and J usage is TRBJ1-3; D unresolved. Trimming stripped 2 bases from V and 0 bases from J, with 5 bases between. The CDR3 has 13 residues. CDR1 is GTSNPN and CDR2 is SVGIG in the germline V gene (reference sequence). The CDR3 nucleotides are TGTGCCTGGAGTAGGAACTCTGGAAACACCATATATTTT. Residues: CAWSRNSGNTIYF.

CDR3 sequence (DNA): TGTGCCAGCAGTTTAGGGGGGGCAAAGACCCAGTACTTC. Translating it yields CASSLGGAKTQYF. The chain joins TRBV6-5 to TRBJ2-5; weak D call: TRBD2 (7 bases). The CDR3 is 13 residues long. Between the trimmed V and J ends, which lost 4 bases and 6 bases, there was a span of 12 bases. Per the germline V gene, CDR1 is MNHEY and CDR2 is SVGAGI.

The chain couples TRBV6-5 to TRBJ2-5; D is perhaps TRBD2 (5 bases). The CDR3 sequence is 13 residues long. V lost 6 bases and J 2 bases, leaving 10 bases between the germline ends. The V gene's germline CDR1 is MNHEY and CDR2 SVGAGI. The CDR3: CASRGLTQETQYF. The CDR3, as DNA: TGTGCCAGCAGAGGACTGACACAAGAGACCCAGTACTTC.

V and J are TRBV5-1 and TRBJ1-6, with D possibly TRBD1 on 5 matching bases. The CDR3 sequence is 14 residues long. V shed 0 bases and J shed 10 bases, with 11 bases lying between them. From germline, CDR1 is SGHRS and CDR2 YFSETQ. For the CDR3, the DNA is TGCGCCAGCAGCTTGGAGGGGCGGGGATCACCCCTCCACTTT. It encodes CASSLEGRGSPLHF.

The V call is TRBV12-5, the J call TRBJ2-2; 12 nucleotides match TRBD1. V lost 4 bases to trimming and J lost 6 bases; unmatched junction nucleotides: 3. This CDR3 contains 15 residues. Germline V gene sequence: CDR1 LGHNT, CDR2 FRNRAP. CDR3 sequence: CASGYGTGGSGELFF. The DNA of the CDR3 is TGTGCTAGTGGTTATGGGACAGGGGGCTCCGGGGAGCTGTTTTTT.

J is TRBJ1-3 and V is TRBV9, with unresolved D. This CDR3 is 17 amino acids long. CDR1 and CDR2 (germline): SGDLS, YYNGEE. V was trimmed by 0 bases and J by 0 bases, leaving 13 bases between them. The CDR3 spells CASSVGAGPSSGNTIYF. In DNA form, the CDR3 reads TGTGCCAGCAGCGTAGGGGCCGGGCCAAGCTCTGGAAACACCATATATTTT. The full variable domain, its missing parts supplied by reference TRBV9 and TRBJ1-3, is DSGVTQTPKHLITATGQRVTLRCSPRSGDLSVYWYQQSLDQGLQFLIQYYNGEERAKGNILERFSAQQFPDLHSELNLSSLELGDSALYFCASSVGAGPSSGNTIYFGEGSWLTVV.

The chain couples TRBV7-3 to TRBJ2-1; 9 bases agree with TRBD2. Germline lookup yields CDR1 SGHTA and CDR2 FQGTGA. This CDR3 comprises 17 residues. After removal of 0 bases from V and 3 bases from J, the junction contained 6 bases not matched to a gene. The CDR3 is CASSLTLGSGGYNEQFF. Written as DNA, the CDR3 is TGTGCCAGCAGCTTAACGTTGGGTAGCGGGGGCTACAATGAGCAGTTCTTC.

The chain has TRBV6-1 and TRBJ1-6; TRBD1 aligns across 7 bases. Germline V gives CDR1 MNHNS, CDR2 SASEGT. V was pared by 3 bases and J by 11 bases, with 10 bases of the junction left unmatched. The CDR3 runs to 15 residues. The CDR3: CASSDRQGGLTPLHF. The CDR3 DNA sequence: TGTGCCAGCAGTGACCGACAGGGCGGCTTGACACCCCTCCACTTT.

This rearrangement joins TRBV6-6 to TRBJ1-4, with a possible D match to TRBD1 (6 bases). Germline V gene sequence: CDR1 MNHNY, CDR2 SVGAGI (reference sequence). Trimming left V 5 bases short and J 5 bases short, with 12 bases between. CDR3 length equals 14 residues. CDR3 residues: CASSRGDGNEKLFF. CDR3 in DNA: TGTGCCAGCAGTAGGGGGGATGGGAATGAAAAACTGTTTTTT.

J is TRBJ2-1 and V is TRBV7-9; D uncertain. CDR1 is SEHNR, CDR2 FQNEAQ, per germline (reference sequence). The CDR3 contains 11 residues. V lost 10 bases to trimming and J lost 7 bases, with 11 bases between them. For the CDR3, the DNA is TGTGCCAACAGACTTATTAATGAGCAGTTCTTC. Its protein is CANRLINEQFF.

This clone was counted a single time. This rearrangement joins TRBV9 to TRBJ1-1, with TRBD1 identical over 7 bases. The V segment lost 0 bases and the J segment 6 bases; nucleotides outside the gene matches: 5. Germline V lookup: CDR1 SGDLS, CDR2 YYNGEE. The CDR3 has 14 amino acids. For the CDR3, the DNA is TGTGCCAGCAGCGTAGAAGGGGGCGCGCCTGAAGCTTTCTTT. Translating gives CASSVEGGAPEAFF.

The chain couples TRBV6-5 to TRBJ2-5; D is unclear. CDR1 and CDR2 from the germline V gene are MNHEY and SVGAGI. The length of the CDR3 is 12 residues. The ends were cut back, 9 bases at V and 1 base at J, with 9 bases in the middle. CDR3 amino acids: CASGVFQETQYF. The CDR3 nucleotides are TGTGCCAGTGGGGTGTTCCAAGAGACCCAGTACTTC.

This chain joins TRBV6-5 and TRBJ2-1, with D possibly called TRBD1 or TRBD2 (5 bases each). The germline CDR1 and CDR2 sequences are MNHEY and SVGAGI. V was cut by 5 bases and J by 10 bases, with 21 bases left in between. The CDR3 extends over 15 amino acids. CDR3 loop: CASSRGLSLSGEQFF. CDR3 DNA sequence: TGTGCCAGCAGTCGGGGCTTGTCACTTAGTGGCGAGCAGTTCTTC.

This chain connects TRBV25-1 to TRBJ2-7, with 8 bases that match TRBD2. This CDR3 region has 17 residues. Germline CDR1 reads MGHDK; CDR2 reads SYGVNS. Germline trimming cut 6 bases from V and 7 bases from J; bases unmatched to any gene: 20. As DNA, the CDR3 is TGTGCCAGCAGGCGGGGGGACCGGGACTACCGAGCTATAGAGCAGTACTTC. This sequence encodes CASRRGDRDYRAIEQYF.

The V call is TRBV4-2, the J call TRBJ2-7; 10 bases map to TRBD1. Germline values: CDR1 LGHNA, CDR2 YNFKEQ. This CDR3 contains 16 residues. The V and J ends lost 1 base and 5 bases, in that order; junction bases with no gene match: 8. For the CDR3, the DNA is TGTGCCAGCAGCCAAGCCCCCGGGACAGGGGATGACGAGCAGTACTTC. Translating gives CASSQAPGTGDDEQYF.

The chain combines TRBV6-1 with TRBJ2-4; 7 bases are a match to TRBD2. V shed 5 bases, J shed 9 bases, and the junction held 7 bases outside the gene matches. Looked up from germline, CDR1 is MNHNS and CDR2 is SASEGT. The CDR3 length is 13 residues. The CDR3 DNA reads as TGTGCCAGCAGTCCAACGGGGGGAAGCATTCAGTACTTC. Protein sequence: CASSPTGGSIQYF.